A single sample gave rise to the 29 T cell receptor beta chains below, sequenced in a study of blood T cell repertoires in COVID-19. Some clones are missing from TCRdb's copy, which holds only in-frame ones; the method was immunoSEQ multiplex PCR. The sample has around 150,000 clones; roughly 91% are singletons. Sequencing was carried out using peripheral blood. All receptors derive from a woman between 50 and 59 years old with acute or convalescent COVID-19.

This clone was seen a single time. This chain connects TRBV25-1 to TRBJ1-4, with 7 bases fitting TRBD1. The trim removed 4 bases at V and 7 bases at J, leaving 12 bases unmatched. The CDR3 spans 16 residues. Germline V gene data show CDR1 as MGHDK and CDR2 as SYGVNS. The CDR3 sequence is CASSARRQGMFEKLFF. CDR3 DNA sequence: TGTGCCAGCAGTGCCCGTAGACAGGGAATGTTTGAAAAACTGTTTTTT. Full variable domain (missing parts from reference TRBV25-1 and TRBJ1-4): EADIYQTPRYLVIGTGKKITLECSQTMGHDKMYWYQQDPGMELHLIHYSYGVNSTEKGDLSSESTVSRIRTEHFPLTLESARPSHTSQYLCASSARRQGMFEKLFFGSGTQLSVL.

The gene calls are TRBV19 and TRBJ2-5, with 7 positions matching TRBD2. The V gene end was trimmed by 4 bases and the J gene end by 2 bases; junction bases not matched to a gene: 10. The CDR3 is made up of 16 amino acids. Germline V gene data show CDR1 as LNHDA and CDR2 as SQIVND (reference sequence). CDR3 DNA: TGTGCCAGTAGTACCGAGGCCGGGGGGACGCAAGAGACCCAGTACTTC. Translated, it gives CASSTEAGGTQETQYF.

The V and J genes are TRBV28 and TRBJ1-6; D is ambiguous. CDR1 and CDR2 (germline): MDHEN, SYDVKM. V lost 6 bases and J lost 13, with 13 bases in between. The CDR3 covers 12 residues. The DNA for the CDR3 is TGTGCCAGCAGCTACGAGGGTTTGCCCCTCCACTTT. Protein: CASSYEGLPLHF.

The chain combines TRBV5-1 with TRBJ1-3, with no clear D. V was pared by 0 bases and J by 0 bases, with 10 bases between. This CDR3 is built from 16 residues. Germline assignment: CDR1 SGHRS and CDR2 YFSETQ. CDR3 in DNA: TGCGCCAGCAGCTTGGTTCCAGGCAGCTCTGGAAACACCATATATTTT. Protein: CASSLVPGSSGNTIYF. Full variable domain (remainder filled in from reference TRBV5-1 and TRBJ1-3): KAGVTQTPRYLIKTRGQQVTLSCSPISGHRSVSWYQQTPGQGLQFLFEYFSETQRNKGNFPGRFSGRQFSNSRSEMNVSTLELGDSALYLCASSLVPGSSGNTIYFGEGSWLTVV.

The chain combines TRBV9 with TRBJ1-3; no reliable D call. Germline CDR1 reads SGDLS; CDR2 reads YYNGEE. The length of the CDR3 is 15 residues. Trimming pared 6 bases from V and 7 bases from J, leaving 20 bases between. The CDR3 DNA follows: TGTGCCAGCACCCCCGGTGGAGGCTTCGGGAACACCATATATTTT. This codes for CASTPGGGFGNTIYF.

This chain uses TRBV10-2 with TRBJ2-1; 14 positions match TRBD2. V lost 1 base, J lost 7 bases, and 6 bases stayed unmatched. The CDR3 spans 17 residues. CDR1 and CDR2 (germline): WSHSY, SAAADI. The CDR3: CASSEWGLAGEINEQFF. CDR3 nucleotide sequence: TGCGCCAGCAGTGAGTGGGGACTAGCGGGAGAGATTAATGAGCAGTTCTTC.

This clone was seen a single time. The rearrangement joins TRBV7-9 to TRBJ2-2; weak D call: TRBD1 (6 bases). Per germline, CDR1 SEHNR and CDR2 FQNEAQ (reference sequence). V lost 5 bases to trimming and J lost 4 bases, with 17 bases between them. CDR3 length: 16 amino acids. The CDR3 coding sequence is TGTGCCAGCAGCCCCTTACAGGGCAGGAGCACCGGGGAGCTGTTTTTT. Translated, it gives CASSPLQGRSTGELFF.

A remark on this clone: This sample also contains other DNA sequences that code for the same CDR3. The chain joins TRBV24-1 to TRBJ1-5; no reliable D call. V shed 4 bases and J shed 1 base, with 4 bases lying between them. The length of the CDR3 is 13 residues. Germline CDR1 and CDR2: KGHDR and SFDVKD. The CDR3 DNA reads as TGTGCCACCAGTGACAGGAGCAATCAGCCCCAGCATTTT. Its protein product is CATSDRSNQPQHF.

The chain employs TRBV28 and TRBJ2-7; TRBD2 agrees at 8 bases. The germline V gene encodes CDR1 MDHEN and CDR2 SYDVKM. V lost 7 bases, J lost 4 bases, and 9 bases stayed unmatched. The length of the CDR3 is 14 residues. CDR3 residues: CASIESGRGYEQYF. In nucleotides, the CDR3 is TGTGCCAGCATCGAAAGCGGGAGAGGATACGAGCAGTACTTC.

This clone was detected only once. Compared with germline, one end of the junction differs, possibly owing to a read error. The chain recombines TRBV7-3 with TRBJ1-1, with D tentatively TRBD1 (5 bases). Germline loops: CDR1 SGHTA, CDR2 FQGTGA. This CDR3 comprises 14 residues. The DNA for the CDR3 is TGTGCCAGCAGCCTAACCAGGGTTGCTTCTGAAGCTTTCTTT. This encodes CASSLTRVASEAFF.

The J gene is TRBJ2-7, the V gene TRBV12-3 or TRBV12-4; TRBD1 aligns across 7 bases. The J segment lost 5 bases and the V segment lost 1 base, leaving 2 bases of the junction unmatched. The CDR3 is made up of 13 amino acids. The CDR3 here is CASSLGQGDEQYF. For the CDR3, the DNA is TGTGCCAGCAGTTTAGGGCAGGGGGACGAGCAGTACTTC.

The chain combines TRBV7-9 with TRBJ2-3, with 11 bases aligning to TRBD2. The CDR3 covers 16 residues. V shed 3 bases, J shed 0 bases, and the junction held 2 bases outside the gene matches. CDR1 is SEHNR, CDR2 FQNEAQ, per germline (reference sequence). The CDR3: CASSFLAGGSTDTQYF. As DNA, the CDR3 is TGTGCCAGCAGCTTCTTAGCGGGAGGGAGCACAGATACGCAGTATTTT.

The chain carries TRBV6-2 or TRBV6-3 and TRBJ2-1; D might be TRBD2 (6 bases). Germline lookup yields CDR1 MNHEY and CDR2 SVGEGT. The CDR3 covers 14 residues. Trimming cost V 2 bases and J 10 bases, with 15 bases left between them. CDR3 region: CASSYAPLGGEQFF. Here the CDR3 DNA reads TGTGCCAGCAGTTACGCCCCCCTGGGGGGAGAGCAGTTCTTC.

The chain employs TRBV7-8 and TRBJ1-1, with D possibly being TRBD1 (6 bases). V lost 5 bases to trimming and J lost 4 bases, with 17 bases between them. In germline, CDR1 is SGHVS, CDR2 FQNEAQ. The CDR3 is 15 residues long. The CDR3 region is CASSAAVGAGTEAFF. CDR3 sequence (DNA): TGTGCCAGCAGCGCTGCGGTGGGGGCGGGCACTGAAGCTTTCTTT.

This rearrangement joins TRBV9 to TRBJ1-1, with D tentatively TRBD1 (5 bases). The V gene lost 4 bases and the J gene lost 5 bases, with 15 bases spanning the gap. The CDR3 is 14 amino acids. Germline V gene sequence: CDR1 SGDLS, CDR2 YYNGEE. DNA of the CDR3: TGTGCCAGCAGCTCCCTTGGGGGGAGGACTGAAGCTTTCTTT. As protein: CASSSLGGRTEAFF.

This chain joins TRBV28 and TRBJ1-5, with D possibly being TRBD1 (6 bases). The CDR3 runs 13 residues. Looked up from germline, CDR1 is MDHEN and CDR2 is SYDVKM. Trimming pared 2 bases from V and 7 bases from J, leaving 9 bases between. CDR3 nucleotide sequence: TGTGCCAGCAGTTTAACAGGGCTCCAGCCCCAGCATTTT. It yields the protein CASSLTGLQPQHF.

For the CDR3, the DNA is TGTGCCAGCAGTGGGCCCGGACTTACCGCGAACACCGGGGAGCTGTTTTTT. Translating gives CASSGPGLTANTGELFF. This chain uses TRBV27 with TRBJ2-2, with D possibly TRBD2 on 5 matching bases. V lost 5 bases and J lost 0, with 16 bases in between. Germline CDR1 is MNHEY and CDR2 is SMNVEV (reference sequence). The CDR3 loop spans 17 amino acids.

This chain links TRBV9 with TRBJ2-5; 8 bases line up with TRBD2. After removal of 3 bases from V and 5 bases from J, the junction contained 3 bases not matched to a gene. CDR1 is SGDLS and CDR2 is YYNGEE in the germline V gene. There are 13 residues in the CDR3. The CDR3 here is CASSAGGQETQYF. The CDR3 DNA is TGTGCCAGCAGCGCGGGGGGGCAGGAGACCCAGTACTTC.

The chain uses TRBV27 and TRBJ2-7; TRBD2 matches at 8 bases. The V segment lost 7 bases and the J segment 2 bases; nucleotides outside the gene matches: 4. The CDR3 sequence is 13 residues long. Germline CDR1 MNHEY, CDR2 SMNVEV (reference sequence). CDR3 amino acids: CASTRAGAYEQYF. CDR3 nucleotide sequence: TGTGCCAGCACCAGAGCGGGGGCCTACGAGCAGTACTTC.

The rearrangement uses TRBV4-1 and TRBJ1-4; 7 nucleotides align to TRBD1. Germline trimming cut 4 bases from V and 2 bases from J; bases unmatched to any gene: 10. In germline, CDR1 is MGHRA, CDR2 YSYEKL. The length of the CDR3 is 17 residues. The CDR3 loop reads CASSPQPLQGTNEKLFF. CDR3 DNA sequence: TGCGCCAGCAGCCCCCAACCATTACAGGGGACTAATGAAAAACTGTTTTTT.

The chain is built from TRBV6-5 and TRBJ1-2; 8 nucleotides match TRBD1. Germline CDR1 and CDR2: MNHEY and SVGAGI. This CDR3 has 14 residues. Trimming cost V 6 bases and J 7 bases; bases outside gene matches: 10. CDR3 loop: CASRTGTGIRGYTF. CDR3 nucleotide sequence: TGTGCCAGCAGGACCGGGACAGGTATTCGTGGCTACACCTTC.

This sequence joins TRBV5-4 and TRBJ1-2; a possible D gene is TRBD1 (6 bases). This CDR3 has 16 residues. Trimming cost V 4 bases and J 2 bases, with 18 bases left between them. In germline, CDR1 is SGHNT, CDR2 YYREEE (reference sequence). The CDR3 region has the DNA TGTGCCAGCAGCCCGGGGGGCCCCACTCTCAACTATGGCTACACCTTC. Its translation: CASSPGGPTLNYGYTF. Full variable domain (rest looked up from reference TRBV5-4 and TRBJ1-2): ETGVTQSPTHLIKTRGQQVTLRCSSQSGHNTVSWYQQALGQGPQFIFQYYREEENGRGNFPPRFSGLQFPNYSSELNVNALELDDSALYLCASSPGGPTLNYGYTFGSGTRLTVV.

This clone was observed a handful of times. Written as DNA, the CDR3 is TGTGCCATCAGTGAGCTGATGACAGGGCTAGGTGGCTACACCTTC. This codes for CAISELMTGLGGYTF. The chain employs TRBV10-3 and TRBJ1-2; 7 nucleotides align to TRBD1. V was clipped by 2 bases and J by 7 bases; unmatched bases: 10. The CDR3 is made up of 15 amino acids. Germline V gene sequence: CDR1 ENHRY, CDR2 SYGVKD.

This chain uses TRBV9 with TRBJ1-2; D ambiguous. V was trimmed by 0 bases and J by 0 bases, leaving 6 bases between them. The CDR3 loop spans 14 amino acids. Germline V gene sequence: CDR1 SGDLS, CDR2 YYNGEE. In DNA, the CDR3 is TGTGCCAGCAGCGTAGACGAGGCTAACTATGGCTACACCTTC. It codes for CASSVDEANYGYTF.

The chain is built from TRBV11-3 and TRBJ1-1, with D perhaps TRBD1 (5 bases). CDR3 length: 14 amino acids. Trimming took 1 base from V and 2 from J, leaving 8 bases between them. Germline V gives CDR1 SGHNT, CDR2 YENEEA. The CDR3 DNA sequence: TGTGCCAGCAGCTTAGGGGGGACTAACACTGAAGCTTTCTTT. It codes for CASSLGGTNTEAFF.

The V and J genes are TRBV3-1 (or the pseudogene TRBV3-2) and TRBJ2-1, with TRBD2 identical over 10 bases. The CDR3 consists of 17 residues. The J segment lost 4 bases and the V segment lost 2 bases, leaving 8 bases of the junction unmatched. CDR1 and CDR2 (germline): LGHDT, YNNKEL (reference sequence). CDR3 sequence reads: CASSQRFLAGEYNEQFF. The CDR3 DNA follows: TGTGCCAGCAGCCAACGGTTTCTAGCGGGGGAGTACAATGAGCAGTTCTTC.

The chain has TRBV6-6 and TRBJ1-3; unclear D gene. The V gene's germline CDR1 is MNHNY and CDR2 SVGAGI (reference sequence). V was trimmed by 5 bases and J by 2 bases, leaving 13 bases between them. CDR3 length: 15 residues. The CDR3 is CASSHPPGTGNTIYF. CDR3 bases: TGTGCCAGCAGTCACCCCCCGGGGACTGGAAACACCATATATTTT.

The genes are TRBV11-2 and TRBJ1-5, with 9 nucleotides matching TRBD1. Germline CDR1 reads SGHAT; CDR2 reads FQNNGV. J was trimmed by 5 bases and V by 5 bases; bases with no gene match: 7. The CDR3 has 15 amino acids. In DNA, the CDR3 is TGTGCCAGCAGCCAGGGGACAGGGAGGGATCAGCCCCAGCATTTT. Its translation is CASSQGTGRDQPQHF.

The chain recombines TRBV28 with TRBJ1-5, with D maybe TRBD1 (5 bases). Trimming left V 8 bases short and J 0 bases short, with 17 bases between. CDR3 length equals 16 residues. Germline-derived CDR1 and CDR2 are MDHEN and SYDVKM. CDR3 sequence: CASPPSGDYSNQPQHF. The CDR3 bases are TGTGCCAGCCCACCTTCGGGGGATTATAGCAATCAGCCCCAGCATTTT.